This T cell receptor beta chain was identified in a study of cytomegalovirus exposure and HLA in healthy donors. General observations from the study: With high specificity and sensitivity, the classifier reportedly diagnosed cytomegalovirus status.

Points on this clone: Its target is not known.

The method was immunoSEQ multiplex PCR; TCRdb's version includes in-frame clones alone and lacks a portion of them. Of more than 65,000 clones in the sample, approximately 96% were seen once. The CDR3 contains 17 residues. Germline loops: CDR1 LNHDA, CDR2 SQIVND (reference sequence). With 4 bases removed from V and 3 bases from J, the gap between germline ends came to 22 bases. Sequencing input: PBMCs. The V gene is TRBV19, the J gene TRBJ2-7, with D possibly matching TRBD2 (6 bases). This TCR derives from a woman between 18 and 29 years old in good health and CMV-seronegative. In nucleotides, the CDR3 is TGTGCCAGTAGTACCCACCCTTTCCGGGGGTCGAACTACGAGCAGTACTTC. This gives the protein CASSTHPFRGSNYEQYF. Together with reference TRBV19 and TRBJ2-7, the CDR3 gives the full variable domain: DGGITQSPKYLFRKEGQNVTLSCEQNLNHDAMYWYRQDPGQGLRLIYYSQIVNDFQKGDIAEGYSVSREKKESFPLTVTSAQKNPTAFYLCASSTHPFRGSNYEQYFGPGTRLTVT.